Reported below is one T cell receptor beta chain. Per the original methods: Researchers report that nucleated cell counts were estimated from reference gene primer amplification. Clones were sequenced by immunoSEQ multiplex PCR, and TCRdb holds only the in-frame ones, with some missing. That table is the source of V, J and clone size, and D and trimming were worked out from the DNA. The sample yields approximately 96,000 clones, roughly 80% seen once. The sample comes from a study of blood T cell repertoires in COVID-19. Study overall: Material from acute and convalescent COVID-19 was sourced from the United States, Italy and Spain. From T cells, B-cell-depleted T cells, or PBMCs came the material, which was cDNA or gDNA.

Trimming pared 4 bases from V and 6 bases from J, leaving 17 bases between. CDR3 length: 15 residues. Germline V gene lookup returns CDR1 LGHDT and CDR2 YNNKEL (reference sequence). Sequencing was done on a sample of peripheral blood. The TCR was taken from a woman at least 80 years old with acute or convalescent COVID-19. V gene TRBV3-1 (or the pseudogene TRBV3-2) combines with J gene TRBJ2-3, with D perhaps matching TRBD1 (5 bases). DNA for the CDR3: TGTGCCAGCAGCCCCTCCCCAGGGTTGCGGGATACGCAGTATTTT. The encoded protein is CASSPSPGLRDTQYF.